The clone carrying this TCR beta chain came up many times. Its target is not known. This specimen belongs to a study of T cells in Graves' hyperthyroidism and ophthalmopathy. Study-wide points: Model-based prediction identified ophthalmopathy a median around 6.5 months prior to its onset.

CDR1 is LNHNV and CDR2 is YYDKDF in the germline V gene (reference sequence). The CDR3 length is 15 residues. Trimming removed 4 bases from V and 9 bases from J, with 21 bases in between. Authors of the study amplified TCR beta CDR3 regions from RNA transcripts. TCR CDR3 regions were first amplified by RT-PCR with HTBI primers. Each CDR3 protein is one row after TCRdb ran MiXCR on the multiplex PCR reads. The table has about 410,000 distinct CDR3 sequences, about 14% seen once. J is TRBJ2-5 and V is TRBV15; no firm D call. Sequencing used blood. This clonotype originated in a woman aged 25 to 45 with Graves' ophthalmopathy. CDR3 sequence (DNA): TGTGCCACCAGCACACCCTCCGTCGGAACGTTGCCCCAGTACTTC. Protein sequence: CATSTPSVGTLPQYF.